This T cell receptor (beta chain) was sequenced for a study of early T cells in non-severe SARS-CoV-2 infection. The J segment lost 3 bases and the V segment lost 3 bases, leaving 6 bases of the junction unmatched. CDR3 length: 15 residues. From germline, CDR1 is DFQATT and CDR2 SNEGSKA (reference sequence). Each cDNA molecule carried a unique molecular identifier. Via MiXCR, TCRdb re-called the 5' RACE reads, giving one row per CDR3 protein. The sample yields roughly 100,000 distinct CDR3 sequences, approximately 13% seen once. Sequenced: whole blood. The V call is TRBV20-1, the J call TRBJ2-1; 9 bases line up with TRBD2. The sequence was collected from an adult who was a healthcare worker with PCR-confirmed SARS-CoV-2 infection or an uninfected control (not recorded which). The CDR3 nucleotides read TGCAGTGCTAGTCGGCTAGCGGGAAGCTACAATGAGCAGTTCTTC. Residues: CSASRLAGSYNEQFF.